This TCR beta chain comes out of a study of molecular identifiers for immune sequencing clone quantification. Regarding the study as a whole: Barcode collisions between identical TCR molecules could shrink estimates of highly expanded clone sizes.

This clonotype was counted many times. The antigen is undetermined. Preparation of the bulk TCR libraries relied on previously described methods and listed TCR primers. TCRdb re-analysed the PCR reads in MiXCR, keeping a single row per CDR3 protein. Of 600,000 to 650,000 distinct CDR3 sequences in the sample, 15% to 20% are singletons; the top ten hold roughly 0.83%. The TCR comes from a human donor in good health. Some libraries in this study had Jurkat cell RNA spiked in. The material sequenced was naive CD8+ T cells from blood, with Jurkat cell RNA spiked in. Subset of the sample: FACS-sorted CD8+CD4-CCR7+CD45RA+ naive T cells.

The CDR3 reads CASSPPPGGAYEQYF. The DNA for the CDR3 is TGTGCCAGCAGCCCACCCCCGGGAGGTGCCTACGAGCAGTACTTC. This chain uses TRBV6-2 or TRBV6-3 with TRBJ2-7; 7 bases match TRBD2. Germline CDR1 reads MNHEY; CDR2 reads SVGEGT. The CDR3 consists of 15 residues. After removal of 6 bases from V and 2 bases from J, the junction contained 10 bases not matched to a gene.